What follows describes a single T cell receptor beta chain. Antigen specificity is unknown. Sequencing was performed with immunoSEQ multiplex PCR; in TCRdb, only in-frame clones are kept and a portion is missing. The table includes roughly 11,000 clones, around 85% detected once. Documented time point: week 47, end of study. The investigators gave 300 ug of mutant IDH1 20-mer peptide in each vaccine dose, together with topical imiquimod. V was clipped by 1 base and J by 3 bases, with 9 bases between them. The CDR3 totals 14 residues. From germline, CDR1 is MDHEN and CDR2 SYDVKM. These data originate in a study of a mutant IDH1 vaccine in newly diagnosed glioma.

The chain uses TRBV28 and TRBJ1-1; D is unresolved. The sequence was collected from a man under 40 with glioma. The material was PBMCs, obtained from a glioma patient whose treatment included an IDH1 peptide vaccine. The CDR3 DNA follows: TGTGCCAGCAGTTTATCTGGGGATTACACTGAAGCTTTCTTT. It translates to CASSLSGDYTEAFF.